This TCR beta chain derives from a study of OX40 agonist ivuxolimab in advanced cancers. For the study at large: The group had a mean age of 60 years, ranged from about 23 to 85, and was around 86% male. Prior anti-PD-1, anti-PD-L1 or anti-CTLA-4 therapy was allowed; over 30% had some.

To note about this clone: Its antigen is undetermined.

Only in-frame clones appear in the TCRdb table, and some are missing; sequencing was by immunoSEQ multiplex PCR. The sample carries about 73,000 clones, around 87% recorded once. The V end lost 9 bases, the J end lost 2 bases, and 17 bases lay between the germline ends. The germline gives CDR1 MNHNY, CDR2 SVGAGI (reference sequence). CDR3 length: 14 residues. Broader study findings: CD4+ T cells averaged fewer expanded clones than CD8+ T cells. Partial responders at 0.1-3.0 mg/kg showed near-lowest clonal expansion.

The sequence was obtained from an adult with an advanced solid tumor such as melanoma, head and neck, liver or kidney cancer. J is TRBJ2-7 and V is TRBV6-6; possibly TRBD2 for D (6 bases). The sample was CD4+ or CD8+ T cells sorted from blood, taken in a trial of the OX40 agonist ivuxolimab. CDR3 sequence reads: CARGTRGTTYEQYF. CDR3 sequence (DNA): TGTGCCAGAGGAACGCGGGGAACCACCTACGAGCAGTACTTC.